The next 27 T cell receptor beta chains were all read from a single sample in a study of cytomegalovirus exposure and HLA in healthy donors. The PCR ran on 60 Vbeta and 13 Jbeta primers. Assay: immunoSEQ multiplex PCR; the TCRdb copy retains only in-frame clones and omits some. Among about 200,000 clones listed, roughly 80% were seen once. Specimen: PBMCs. These receptors originate from a woman aged 18-30 years in good health and CMV-seronegative.

V usage is TRBV6-6 and J usage is TRBJ1-3, with TRBD1 matching over 8 bases. This CDR3 spans 14 amino acids. Germline-derived CDR1 and CDR2 are MNHNY and SVGAGI (reference sequence). V lost 8 bases and J lost 4; bases outside the gene matches: 7. The CDR3 coding sequence is TGTGCCAGCCAAGGGACAGGATCGGGAAACACCATATATTTT. Its protein product is CASQGTGSGNTIYF.

This clone was found a few times. The CDR3 reads CASSLNNRGRRLSYEQYF. The CDR3 DNA sequence: TGCGCCAGCAGCTTGAATAACAGGGGGCGGAGGTTGTCCTACGAGCAGTACTTC. The chain employs TRBV5-1 and TRBJ2-7; 9 positions match TRBD1. The CDR3 totals 18 residues. Germline lookup yields CDR1 SGHRS and CDR2 YFSETQ. Trimming at V came to 1 base and at J to 1 base, leaving 12 bases not matched to a gene.

In DNA, the CDR3 is TGTGCCAGCAGCTTTGGGGGGAATGAGCAGTTCTTC. Protein sequence: CASSFGGNEQFF. V is TRBV5-5 and J is TRBJ2-1; possibly TRBD2 for D (6 bases). Germline CDR1 reads SGHKS; CDR2 reads YYEKEE (reference sequence). This CDR3 comprises 12 residues. The germline V and J ends were trimmed by 2 bases and 7 bases, with 7 bases remaining between them. Supplemented by reference TRBV5-5 and TRBJ2-1, the full variable domain reads DAGVTQSPTHLIKTRGQQVTLRCSPISGHKSVSWYQQVLGQGPQFIFQYYEKEERGRGNFPDRFSARQFPNYSSELNVNALLLGDSALYLCASSFGGNEQFFGPGTRLTVL.

The V call is TRBV7-2, the J call TRBJ2-6; a possible D gene is TRBD2 (5 bases). Germline CDR1 reads SGHTA; CDR2 reads FQGNSA. The V gene lost 6 bases and the J gene lost 0 bases, with 18 bases spanning the gap. The CDR3 totals 18 residues. CDR3 protein: CASRSRVFVYSGANVLTF. CDR3 in DNA: TGTGCCAGCAGGTCGAGGGTGTTCGTTTACTCTGGGGCCAACGTCCTGACTTTC.

J is TRBJ2-1 and V is TRBV6-6; D unresolved. Germline lookup yields CDR1 MNHNY and CDR2 SVGAGI (reference sequence). Between the trimmed V and J ends, which lost 2 bases and 9 bases, there was a span of 8 bases. The CDR3 covers 12 residues. Written as DNA, the CDR3 is TGTGCCAGCAGTTACGGTAGCCCTGAGCAGTTCTTC. As protein: CASSYGSPEQFF.

This chain connects TRBV4-3 to TRBJ2-3; 7 positions match TRBD2. The CDR3 is 16 residues long. From germline, CDR1 is LGHNA and CDR2 YSLEER. The trim removed 0 bases at V and 3 bases at J, leaving 6 bases unmatched. CDR3 DNA sequence: TGCGCCAGCAGCCAAGATGGGCTAGCGGAAACAGATACGCAGTATTTT. Residues: CASSQDGLAETDTQYF.

The rearrangement links TRBV5-1 to TRBJ2-2, with D unclear. Germline CDR1 SGHRS, CDR2 YFSETQ. Trimming stripped 0 bases from V and 4 bases from J, with 10 bases between. CDR3 length equals 15 residues. This CDR3 is CASSLVAESTGELFF. The CDR3 DNA reads as TGCGCCAGCAGCTTGGTGGCGGAAAGCACCGGGGAGCTGTTTTTT.

The chain combines TRBV10-3 with TRBJ2-4, with unresolved D. The V gene lost 2 bases and the J gene lost 6 bases, with 8 bases spanning the gap. This CDR3 has 13 amino acids. Germline CDR1 ENHRY, CDR2 SYGVKD. The CDR3 region has the DNA TGTGCCATCAGTGAGAACGCAGGAAACATTCAGTACTTC. Its protein is CAISENAGNIQYF.

DNA of the CDR3: TGTGCCAGCAGCGACAGGGTCTACAATGAGCAGTTCTTC. Its translation: CASSDRVYNEQFF. This chain uses TRBV2 with TRBJ2-1; TRBD1 aligns across 7 bases. CDR3 length: 13 residues. Germline trimming cut 6 bases from V and 3 bases from J; bases unmatched to any gene: 2. CDR1 and CDR2 from the germline V gene are SNHLY and FYNNEI.

This chain links TRBV19 with TRBJ2-3, with 16 bases fitting TRBD2. V shed 7 bases, J shed 2 bases, and the junction held 6 bases outside the gene matches. The germline V gene has CDR1 LNHDA and CDR2 SQIVND (reference sequence). This CDR3 region has 17 residues. This CDR3 is CASTPGTSGRATDTQYF. In DNA, the CDR3 is TGTGCCAGTACCCCCGGGACTAGCGGGAGGGCCACAGATACGCAGTATTTT. Using reference TRBV19 and TRBJ2-3 for the parts outside the CDR3, the full variable domain is DGGITQSPKYLFRKEGQNVTLSCEQNLNHDAMYWYRQDPGQGLRLIYYSQIVNDFQKGDIAEGYSVSREKKESFPLTVTSAQKNPTAFYLCASTPGTSGRATDTQYFGPGTRLTVL.

This clone came up once. The chain couples TRBV27 to TRBJ2-1; D is uncertain. The CDR3 covers 11 residues. Germline V gives CDR1 MNHEY, CDR2 SMNVEV (reference sequence). V lost 6 bases to trimming and J lost 4 bases, with 4 bases between them. As DNA, the CDR3 is TGTGCCAGCAGCCGGTACAATGAGCAGTTCTTC. Protein sequence: CASSRYNEQFF.

The rearrangement uses TRBV27 and TRBJ2-7; TRBD1 matches at 8 bases. The trim removed 6 bases at V and 2 bases at J, leaving 6 bases unmatched. Germline V gives CDR1 MNHEY, CDR2 SMNVEV (reference sequence). The CDR3 is 14 residues long. The CDR3 DNA is TGTGCCAGCAGCCCGGGACAGGCGCCCTACGAGCAGTACTTC. It is translated as CASSPGQAPYEQYF.

This chain uses TRBV28 with TRBJ2-7; TRBD2 is a possible D gene (5 bases). Per germline, CDR1 MDHEN and CDR2 SYDVKM. This CDR3 is built from 13 residues. The germline V and J ends were trimmed by 3 bases and 0 bases, with 6 bases remaining between them. CDR3 amino acids: CASSFGLSYEQYV. CDR3 coding DNA: TGTGCCAGCAGTTTCGGACTCTCCTACGAGCAGTACGTC.

The chain joins TRBV19 to TRBJ2-4; possible D gene TRBD1, 6 bases. Trimming removed 9 bases at V and 1 base at J, with 10 bases between. The length of the CDR3 is 13 residues. Germline CDR1 and CDR2: LNHDA and SQIVND (reference sequence). The chain's CDR3 is CASETGAKNIQYF. The CDR3 region has the DNA TGTGCCAGCGAGACAGGCGCCAAAAACATTCAGTACTTC. The full variable domain, with the rest looked up from reference TRBV19 and TRBJ2-4, is DGGITQSPKYLFRKEGQNVTLSCEQNLNHDAMYWYRQDPGQGLRLIYYSQIVNDFQKGDIAEGYSVSREKKESFPLTVTSAQKNPTAFYLCASETGAKNIQYFGAGTRLSVL.

The chain uses TRBV5-1 and TRBJ1-1; no definite D call. The germline CDR1 and CDR2 sequences are SGHRS and YFSETQ. Trimming cost V 0 bases and J 4 bases, with 13 bases left between them. The CDR3 sequence is 15 residues long. The chain's CDR3 is CASSLDYDLLTEAFF. CDR3 DNA sequence: TGCGCCAGCAGCTTGGATTACGACTTACTCACTGAAGCTTTCTTT.

CDR3 residues: CASSQDLLALGYYYNEQFF. CDR3 in DNA: TGCGCCAGCAGCCAAGATTTGCTAGCGTTGGGGTACTACTACAATGAGCAGTTCTTC. V and J are TRBV4-3 and TRBJ2-1, with D possibly matching TRBD2 (6 bases). This CDR3 contains 19 residues. V was clipped by 0 bases and J by 3 bases, with 21 bases between them. The germline V gene encodes CDR1 LGHNA and CDR2 YSLEER.

The chain has TRBV28 and TRBJ2-1, with 7 bases that match TRBD1. The CDR3 consists of 14 residues. Trimming at V came to 4 bases and at J to 7 bases, leaving 7 bases not matched to a gene. Germline CDR1 reads MDHEN; CDR2 reads SYDVKM. The CDR3 DNA is TGTGCCAGCAGTTCCGGGACAGTTTTAAATGAGCAGTTCTTC. Translated: CASSSGTVLNEQFF.

J is TRBJ2-7 and V is TRBV4-1; possibly TRBD2 for D (5 bases). Trimming stripped 0 bases from V and 3 bases from J, with 12 bases between. Germline CDR1 is MGHRA and CDR2 is YSYEKL. The CDR3 contains 15 residues. Here the CDR3 reads CASSQEGGGYYEQYF. CDR3 DNA sequence: TGCGCCAGCAGCCAAGAAGGAGGAGGCTACTACGAGCAGTACTTC.

J is TRBJ2-2 and V is TRBV11-3, with 8 bases lining up with TRBD2. Germline V CDR1 and CDR2: SGHNT, YENEEA. V shed 4 bases and J 8 bases; nucleotides not matched to a gene: 15. The CDR3 consists of 17 residues. The DNA for the CDR3 is TGTGCCAGCAGCTCATTCTTCGCGGGGGGCGCCAAGGGGGAGCTGTTTTTT. Residues: CASSSFFAGGAKGELFF.

The rearrangement joins TRBV5-4 to TRBJ2-1, with 8 bases that match TRBD1. Trimming took 4 bases from V and 4 from J; bases not matched to a gene: 10. CDR3 length equals 16 residues. Germline V gives CDR1 SGHNT, CDR2 YYREEE (reference sequence). CDR3 coding DNA: TGTGCCAGCAGCCCGGCGAGGCAGGGGGCTTACAATGAGCAGTTCTTC. It yields the protein CASSPARQGAYNEQFF.

The chain has TRBV18 and TRBJ2-7, with 12 bases aligning to TRBD2. The CDR3 spans 15 residues. V was pared by 3 bases and J by 9 bases, with 9 bases of the junction left unmatched. Germline V gene sequence: CDR1 KGHSH, CDR2 LQKENI. The CDR3 nucleotides read TGTGCCAGCTCACCTGAGACTAGCGGGAGAGTGCGGCAGTACGTC. Encoded protein: CASSPETSGRVRQYV.

This clone was observed a handful of times. V usage is TRBV2 and J usage is TRBJ2-1, with a possible D match to TRBD1 (5 bases). CDR1 is SNHLY and CDR2 is FYNNEI in the germline V gene. This CDR3 has 13 amino acids. Trimming shortened V by 8 bases and J by 1 base, and 9 bases separated the two germline ends. The CDR3 nucleotides read TGTGCCAGCTCCCAGGGATCCTACAATGAGCAGTTCTTC. Translating it yields CASSQGSYNEQFF. Combining the CDR3 with reference TRBV2 and TRBJ2-1 gives the whole variable domain EPEVTQTPSHQVTQMGQEVILRCVPISNHLYFYWYRQILGQKVEFLVSFYNNEISEKSEIFDDQFSVERPDGSNFTLKIRSTKLEDSAMYFCASSQGSYNEQFFGPGTRLTVL.

This chain connects TRBV4-3 to TRBJ2-1, with D possibly matching TRBD1 (6 bases). The CDR3 covers 15 residues. Trimming removed 4 bases at V and 2 bases at J, with 12 bases between. The germline CDR1 and CDR2 sequences are LGHNA and YSLEER. The CDR3 DNA is TGCGCCAGCAGCCCCGCAGGGGAAACCTACAATGAGCAGTTCTTC. Amino acids: CASSPAGETYNEQFF.

The rearrangement uses TRBV27 and TRBJ2-1; TRBD2 might be the D (5 bases). The V gene's germline CDR1 is MNHEY and CDR2 SMNVEV (reference sequence). The length of the CDR3 is 14 residues. V gave up 2 bases and J gave up 1 base, with 6 bases separating them. The CDR3 DNA reads as TGTGCCAGCAGTTTAGCGGGTTCCTACAATGAGCAGTTCTTC. Amino acids: CASSLAGSYNEQFF.

This chain joins TRBV5-4 and TRBJ2-7; the D gene is possibly TRBD2 (5 bases). Trimming pared 4 bases from V and 0 bases from J, leaving 14 bases between. Germline-derived CDR1 and CDR2 are SGHNT and YYREEE (reference sequence). The CDR3 covers 15 residues. Written as DNA, the CDR3 is TGTGCCAGCAGCCTGATAGCGTCGAGCTCCTACGAGCAGTACGTC. It codes for CASSLIASSSYEQYV.

The chain combines TRBV6-5 with TRBJ2-5; 12 positions match TRBD2. CDR1 and CDR2 (germline): MNHEY, SVGAGI. This CDR3 is built from 15 residues. J gave up 5 bases and V 4 bases, and 5 bases lay outside the gene matches. The CDR3: CASSWTSGILETQYF. CDR3 bases: TGTGCCAGCAGTTGGACTAGCGGGATTTTGGAGACCCAGTACTTC.

The V gene is TRBV28, the J gene TRBJ1-5, with 11 bases fitting TRBD1. The CDR3 is made up of 14 amino acids. The germline CDR1 and CDR2 sequences are MDHEN and SYDVKM. Trimming at V came to 8 bases and at J to 4 bases, leaving 4 bases not matched to a gene. CDR3 coding DNA: TGTGCCAGCCGCGGGACAGGGGGTAATCAGCCCCAGCATTTT. Translation gives CASRGTGGNQPQHF.